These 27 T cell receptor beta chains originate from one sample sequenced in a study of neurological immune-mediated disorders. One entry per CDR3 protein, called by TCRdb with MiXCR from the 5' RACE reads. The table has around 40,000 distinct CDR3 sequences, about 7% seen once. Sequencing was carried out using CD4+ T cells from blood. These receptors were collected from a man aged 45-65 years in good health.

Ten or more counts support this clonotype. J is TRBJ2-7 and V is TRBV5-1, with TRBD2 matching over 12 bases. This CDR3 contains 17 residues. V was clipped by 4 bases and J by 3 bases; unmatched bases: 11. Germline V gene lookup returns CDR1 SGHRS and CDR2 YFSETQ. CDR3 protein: CASSGAGTSGPLYEQYF. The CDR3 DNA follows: TGCGCCAGCAGCGGCGCTGGGACTAGCGGGCCTCTCTACGAGCAGTACTTC. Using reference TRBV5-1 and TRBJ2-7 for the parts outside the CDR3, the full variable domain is KAGVTQTPRYLIKTRGQQVTLSCSPISGHRSVSWYQQTPGQGLQFLFEYFSETQRNKGNFPGRFSGRQFSNSRSEMNVSTLELGDSALYLCASSGAGTSGPLYEQYFGPGTRLTVT.

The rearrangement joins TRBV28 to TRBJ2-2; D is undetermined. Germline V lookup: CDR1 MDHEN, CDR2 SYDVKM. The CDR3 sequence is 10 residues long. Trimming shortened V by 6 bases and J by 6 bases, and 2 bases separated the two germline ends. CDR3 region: CASRAGELFF. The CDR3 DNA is TGTGCCAGCAGAGCCGGGGAGCTGTTTTTT.

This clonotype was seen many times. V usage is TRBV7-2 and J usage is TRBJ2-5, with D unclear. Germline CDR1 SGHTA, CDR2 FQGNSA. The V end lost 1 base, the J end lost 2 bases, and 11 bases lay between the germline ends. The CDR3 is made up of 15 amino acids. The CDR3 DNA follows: TGTGCCAGCAGCTTAGAGGTCGGGCGTCAAGAGACCCAGTACTTC. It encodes CASSLEVGRQETQYF.

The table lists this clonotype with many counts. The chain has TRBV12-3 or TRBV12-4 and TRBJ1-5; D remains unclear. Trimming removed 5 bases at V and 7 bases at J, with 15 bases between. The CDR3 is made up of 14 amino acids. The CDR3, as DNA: TGTGCCAGCAGTCCGGACTACAATGGGCAGCCCCAGCATTTT. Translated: CASSPDYNGQPQHF.

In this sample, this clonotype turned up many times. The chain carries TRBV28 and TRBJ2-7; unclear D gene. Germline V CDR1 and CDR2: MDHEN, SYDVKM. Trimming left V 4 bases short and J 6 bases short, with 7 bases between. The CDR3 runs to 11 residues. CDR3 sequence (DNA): TGTGCCAGCAGTTACCGAGTCGAGCAGTACTTC. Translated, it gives CASSYRVEQYF.

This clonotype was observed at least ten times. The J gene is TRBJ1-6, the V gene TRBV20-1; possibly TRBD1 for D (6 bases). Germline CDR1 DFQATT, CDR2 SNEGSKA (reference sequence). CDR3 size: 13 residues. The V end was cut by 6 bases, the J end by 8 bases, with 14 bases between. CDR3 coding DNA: TGCAGTGCCAACAGGGAGGCGGATTCACCCCTCCACTTT. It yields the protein CSANREADSPLHF.

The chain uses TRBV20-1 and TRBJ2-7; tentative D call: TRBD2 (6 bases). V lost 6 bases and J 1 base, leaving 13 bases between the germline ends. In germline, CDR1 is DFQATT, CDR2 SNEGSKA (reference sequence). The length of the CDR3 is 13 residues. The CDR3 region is CSALPGLSYEQYF. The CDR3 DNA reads TGCAGTGCCCTACCGGGACTTTCCTACGAGCAGTACTTC.

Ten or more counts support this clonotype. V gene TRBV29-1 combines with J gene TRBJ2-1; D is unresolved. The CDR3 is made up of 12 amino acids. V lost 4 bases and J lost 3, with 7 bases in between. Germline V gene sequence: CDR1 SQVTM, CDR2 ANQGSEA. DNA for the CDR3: TGCAGCGTTGGAGGTTTCTACAATGAGCAGTTCTTC. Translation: CSVGGFYNEQFF.

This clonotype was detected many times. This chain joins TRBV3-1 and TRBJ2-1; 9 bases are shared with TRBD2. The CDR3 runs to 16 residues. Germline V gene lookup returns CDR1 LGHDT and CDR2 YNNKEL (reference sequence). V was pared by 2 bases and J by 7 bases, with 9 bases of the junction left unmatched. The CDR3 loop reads CASSQMAGGHINEQFF. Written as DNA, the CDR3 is TGTGCCAGCAGCCAAATGGCGGGAGGGCATATTAATGAGCAGTTCTTC.

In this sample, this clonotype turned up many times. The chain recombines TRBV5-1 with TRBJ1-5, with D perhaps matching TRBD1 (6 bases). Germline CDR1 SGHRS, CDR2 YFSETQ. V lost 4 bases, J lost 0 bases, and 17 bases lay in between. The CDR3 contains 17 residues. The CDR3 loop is CASSRHQDSYSNQPQHF. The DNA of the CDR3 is TGCGCCAGCAGCCGACACCAGGACAGTTATAGCAATCAGCCCCAGCATTTT.

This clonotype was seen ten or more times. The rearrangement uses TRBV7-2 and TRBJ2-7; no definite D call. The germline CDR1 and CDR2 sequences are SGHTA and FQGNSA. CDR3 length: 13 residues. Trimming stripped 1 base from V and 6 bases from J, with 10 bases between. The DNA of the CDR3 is TGTGCCAGCAGCTTAGGGGTGCCGGGCGAGCAGTACTTC. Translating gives CASSLGVPGEQYF.

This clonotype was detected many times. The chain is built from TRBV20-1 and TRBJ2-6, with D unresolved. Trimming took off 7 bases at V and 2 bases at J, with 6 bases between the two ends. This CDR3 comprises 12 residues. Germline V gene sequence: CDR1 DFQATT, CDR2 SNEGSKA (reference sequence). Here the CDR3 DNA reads TGCAGTGGCTACACTGGGGCCAACGTCCTGACTTTC. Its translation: CSGYTGANVLTF.

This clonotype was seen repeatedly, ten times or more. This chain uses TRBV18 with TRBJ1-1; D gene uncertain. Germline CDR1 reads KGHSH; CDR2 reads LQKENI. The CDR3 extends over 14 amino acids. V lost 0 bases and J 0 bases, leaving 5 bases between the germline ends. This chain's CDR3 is CASSPPSMNTEAFF. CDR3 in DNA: TGTGCCAGCTCACCACCTTCCATGAACACTGAAGCTTTCTTT.

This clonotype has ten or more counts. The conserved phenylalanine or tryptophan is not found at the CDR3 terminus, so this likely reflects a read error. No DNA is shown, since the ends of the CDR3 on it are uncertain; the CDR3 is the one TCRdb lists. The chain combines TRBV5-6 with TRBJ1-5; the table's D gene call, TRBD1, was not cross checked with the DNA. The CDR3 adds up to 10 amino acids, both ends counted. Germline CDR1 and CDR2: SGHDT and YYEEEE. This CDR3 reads CASSVPGPRG.

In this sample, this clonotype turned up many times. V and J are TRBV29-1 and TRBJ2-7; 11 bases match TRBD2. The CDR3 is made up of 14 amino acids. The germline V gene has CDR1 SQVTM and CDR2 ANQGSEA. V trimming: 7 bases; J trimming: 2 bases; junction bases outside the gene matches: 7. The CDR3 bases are TGCAGCGGCACCGGGACTAGCGGAGCCTACGAGCAGTACTTC. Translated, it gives CSGTGTSGAYEQYF.

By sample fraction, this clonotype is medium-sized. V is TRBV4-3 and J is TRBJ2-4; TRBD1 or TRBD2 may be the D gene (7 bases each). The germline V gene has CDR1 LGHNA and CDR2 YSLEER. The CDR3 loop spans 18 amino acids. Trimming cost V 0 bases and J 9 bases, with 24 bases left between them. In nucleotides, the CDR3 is TGCGCCAGCAGCCAAGAATTCCGACAGGGACCAAGGGGGGGCATTCAGTACTTC. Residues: CASSQEFRQGPRGGIQYF.

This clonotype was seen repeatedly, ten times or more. The CDR3 coding sequence is TGCAGTGCTAGAGTAGCGACGGGAGTCTCCTACAATGAGCAGTTCTTC. Translation gives CSARVATGVSYNEQFF. This rearrangement joins TRBV20-1 to TRBJ2-1; a possible D gene is TRBD2 (6 bases). CDR1 DFQATT and CDR2 SNEGSKA come from the germline V gene (reference sequence). V lost 1 base and J lost 0, with 13 bases in between. CDR3 size: 16 residues.

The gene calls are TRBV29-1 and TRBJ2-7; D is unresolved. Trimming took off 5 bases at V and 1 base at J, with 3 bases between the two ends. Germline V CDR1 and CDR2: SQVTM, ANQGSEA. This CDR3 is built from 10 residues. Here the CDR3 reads CSVRSYEQYF. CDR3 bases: TGCAGCGTTCGATCCTACGAGCAGTACTTC.

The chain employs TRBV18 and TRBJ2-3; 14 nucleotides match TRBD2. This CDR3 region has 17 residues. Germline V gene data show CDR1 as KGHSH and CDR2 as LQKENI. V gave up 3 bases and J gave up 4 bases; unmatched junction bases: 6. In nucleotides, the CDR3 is TGTGCCAGCTCACCTGGACTAGCGGGAGGAAGCGCAGATACGCAGTATTTT. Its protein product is CASSPGLAGGSADTQYF.

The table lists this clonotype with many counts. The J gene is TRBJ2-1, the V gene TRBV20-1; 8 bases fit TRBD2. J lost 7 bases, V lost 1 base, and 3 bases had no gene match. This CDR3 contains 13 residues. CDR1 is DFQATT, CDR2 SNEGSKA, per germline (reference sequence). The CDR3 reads CSARAGTRNEQFF. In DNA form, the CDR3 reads TGCAGTGCTAGAGCCGGGACTAGGAATGAGCAGTTCTTC.

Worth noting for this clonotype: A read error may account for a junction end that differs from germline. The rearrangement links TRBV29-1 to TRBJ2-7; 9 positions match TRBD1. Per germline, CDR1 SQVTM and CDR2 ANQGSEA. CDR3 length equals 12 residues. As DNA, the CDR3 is TGCAGCGCCACAGGGGGCGCGTACGACCAGTACTTC. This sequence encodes CSATGGAYDQYF.

CDR3 residues: CASSLTGTGELFF. The CDR3 DNA reads as TGTGCCAGCAGTTTAACGGGGACCGGGGAGCTGTTTTTT. The gene calls are TRBV12-3 or TRBV12-4 and TRBJ2-2, with a possible D match to TRBD2 (5 bases). There are 13 residues in the CDR3. V lost 2 bases and J lost 5, with 6 bases in between.

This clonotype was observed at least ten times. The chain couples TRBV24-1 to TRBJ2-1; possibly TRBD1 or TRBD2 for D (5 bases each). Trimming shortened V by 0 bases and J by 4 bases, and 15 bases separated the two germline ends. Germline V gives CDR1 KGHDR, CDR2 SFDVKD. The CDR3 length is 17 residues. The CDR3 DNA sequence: TGTGCCACCAGTGATTTGAGGCGCAGTGGGGGTTACAATGAGCAGTTCTTC. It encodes CATSDLRRSGGYNEQFF.

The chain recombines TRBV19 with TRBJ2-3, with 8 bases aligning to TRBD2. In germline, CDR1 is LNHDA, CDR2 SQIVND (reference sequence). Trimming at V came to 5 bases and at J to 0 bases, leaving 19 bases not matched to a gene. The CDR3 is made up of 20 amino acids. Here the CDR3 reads CASSLHSTSGRATSTDTQYF. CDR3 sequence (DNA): TGTGCCAGTAGTCTTCACTCTACTAGCGGAAGGGCCACTAGCACAGATACGCAGTATTTT.

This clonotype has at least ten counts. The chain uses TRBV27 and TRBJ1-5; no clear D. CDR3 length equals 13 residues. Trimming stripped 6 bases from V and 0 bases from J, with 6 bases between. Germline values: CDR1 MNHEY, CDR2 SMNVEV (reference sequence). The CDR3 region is CASRLTSNQPQHF. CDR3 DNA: TGTGCCAGCAGATTGACTAGCAATCAGCCCCAGCATTTT.

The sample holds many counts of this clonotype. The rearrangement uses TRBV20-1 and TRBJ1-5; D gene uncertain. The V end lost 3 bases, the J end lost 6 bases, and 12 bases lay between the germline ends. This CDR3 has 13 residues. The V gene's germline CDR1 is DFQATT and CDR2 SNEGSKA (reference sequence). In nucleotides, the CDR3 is TGCAGTGCTAGGGGCCTGATTGGTCAGCCCCAGCATTTT. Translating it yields CSARGLIGQPQHF.

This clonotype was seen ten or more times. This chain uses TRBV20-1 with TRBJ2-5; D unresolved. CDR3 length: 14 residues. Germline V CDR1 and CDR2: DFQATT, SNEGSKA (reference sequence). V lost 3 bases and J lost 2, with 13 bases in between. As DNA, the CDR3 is TGCAGTGCTAGCCGGCCCGTGGGGCAAGAGACCCAGTACTTC. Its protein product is CSASRPVGQETQYF.